This is a list of T cell receptor beta chains from one sample in a study of blood T cell repertoires in COVID-19. Clones were read by immunoSEQ multiplex PCR, and TCRdb kept only the in-frame ones, dropping some. The sample holds about 200,000 clones, approximately 85% seen once. Sequenced input: peripheral blood. These TCRs come from a woman aged 80 or over with acute or convalescent COVID-19. CDR3s include the opening cysteine and the closing phenylalanine or tryptophan. The D gene is left open where the match is weak. The listing skips clone size in some rows; elsewhere it reads once, few, many or a size class.

cdr3_aa,cdr3_nt,j_call,d_call,clone_size,v_call
CASTSRGFGNTIYF,TGTGCCAGCACCAGTAGGGGCTTTGGAAACACCATATATTTT,TRBJ1-3,.,.,TRBV6-5
CATTPRGRGLQPQHF,TGTGCCACCACCCCCAGGGGCAGGGGGCTTCAGCCCCAGCATTTT,TRBJ1-5,TRBD1,few,TRBV15
CASAFQTANTEAFF,TGTGCTAGTGCCTTCCAGACAGCGAACACTGAAGCTTTCTTT,TRBJ1-1,.,.,TRBV12-5
CASSHDRGRETQYF,TGTGCCAGCAGCCATGACAGGGGTAGAGAGACCCAGTACTTC,TRBJ2-5,TRBD1,.,TRBV5-4
CAIPGALFTDTQYF,TGTGCCATCCCAGGGGCGTTATTCACAGATACGCAGTATTTT,TRBJ2-3,.,.,TRBV19
CASSPGLAGTYEQYF,TGTGCCAGCAGTCCAGGACTAGCGGGGACCTACGAGCAGTACTTC,TRBJ2-7,TRBD2,once,TRBV28
CASSLSTDNSPLHF,TGTGCCAGCAGTCTCTCCACGGATAATTCACCCCTCCACTTT,TRBJ1-6,.,.,TRBV2
CASSPGQTLGGYTF,TGTGCCAGCTCACCGGGACAGACCTTGGGGGGCTACACCTTC,TRBJ1-2,TRBD1,.,TRBV18
CASSLVAGNYGYTF,TGTGCCAGCAGTTTAGTTGCAGGGAACTATGGCTACACCTTC,TRBJ1-2,.,.,TRBV28
CASSYGQFYGYTF,TGTGCCAGCAGTTACGGACAGTTCTATGGCTACACCTTC,TRBJ1-2,.,.,TRBV6-2/TRBV6-3
CASRSGSWSDEQFF,TGTGCCAGCAGAAGCGGGAGTTGGAGCGATGAGCAGTTCTTC,TRBJ2-1,TRBD2,.,TRBV2
CASSNYQNDNQPQHF,TGTGCCAGCTCTAATTACCAGAACGACAATCAGCCCCAGCATTTT,TRBJ1-5,.,.,TRBV18
CASSKTGGDYGYTF,TGTGCCAGCAGCAAGACAGGGGGAGACTATGGCTACACCTTC,TRBJ1-2,TRBD1,.,TRBV7-2
CASSEARPSGWNQPQHF,TGTGCCAGCAGTGAAGCGCGTCCGTCGGGGTGGAATCAGCCCCAGCATTTT,TRBJ1-5,.,.,TRBV6-1
CSLAGGGETQYF,TGCAGCCTAGCGGGAGGGGGAGAGACCCAGTACTTC,TRBJ2-5,TRBD2,.,TRBV29-1
CASSVDSHSYEQYF,TGTGCCAGCAGCGTGGACAGCCACTCCTACGAGCAGTACTTC,TRBJ2-7,.,.,TRBV9
CASSQMTVNTEAFF,TGTGCCAGCAGCCAAATGACAGTGAACACTGAAGCTTTCTTT,TRBJ1-1,.,.,TRBV7-2
CSVVPGKYEQYF,TGCAGCGTTGTCCCAGGGAAATACGAGCAGTACTTC,TRBJ2-7,.,.,TRBV29-1
CASSQQGLYGYTF,TGTGCCAGCAGCCAACAGGGCCTGTATGGCTACACCTTC,TRBJ1-2,.,few,TRBV6-6
CSASGTSGTRYQETQYF,TGCAGTGCTAGTGGGACTAGCGGGACCCGTTACCAAGAGACCCAGTACTTC,TRBJ2-5,TRBD2,.,TRBV20-1
CASSYQVSSYNEQFF,TGTGCCAGCAGCTACCAGGTTAGCTCCTACAATGAGCAGTTCTTC,TRBJ2-1,.,.,TRBV7-2
CASNLARGDIQYF,TGTGCCAGCAACCTAGCCAGGGGTGACATTCAGTACTTC,TRBJ2-4,.,.,TRBV7-2
CASSRQTGAGANVLTF,TGTGCCAGCAGCCGCCAGACAGGGGCTGGGGCCAACGTCCTGACTTTC,TRBJ2-6,TRBD1,.,TRBV3-1/TRBV3-2
CASSLVVETQYF,TGTGCCAGCAGCCTGGTAGTCGAGACCCAGTACTTC,TRBJ2-5,.,.,TRBV2
CASSFAGTSSSEQYF,TGTGCCAGCAGCTTTGCGGGGACTAGCAGTTCCGAGCAGTACTTC,TRBJ2-7,TRBD2,.,TRBV7-9
CASSLGSGNTIYF,TGTGCCTCAAGTCTAGGCTCTGGAAACACCATATATTTT,TRBJ1-3,.,.,TRBV6-6
CASSQDRTGFHGYTF,TGCGCCAGCAGCCAAGACCGGACAGGCTTTCATGGCTACACCTTC,TRBJ1-2,TRBD1,.,TRBV4-3
CASSQDRERGKNIQYF,TGTGCCAGCAGCCAAGATCGAGAGCGGGGGAAAAACATTCAGTACTTC,TRBJ2-4,TRBD2,.,TRBV4-2
CASSLPSGIGTQYF,TGTGCCAGCAGCTTACCTAGCGGGATTGGGACCCAGTACTTC,TRBJ2-5,TRBD2,.,TRBV7-2
CASSEAGGEYNEQFF,TGTGCCAGCAGTGAGGCAGGGGGTGAGTACAATGAGCAGTTCTTC,TRBJ2-1,TRBD1,.,TRBV25-1
CASSQSGANVLTF,TGTGCCAGCAGCCAGTCTGGGGCCAACGTCCTGACTTTC,TRBJ2-6,.,few,TRBV5-6
CASSQEGQGYQPQHF,TGCGCCAGCAGCCAAGAAGGACAGGGGTATCAGCCCCAGCATTTT,TRBJ1-5,TRBD1,.,TRBV4-1
CASSLGLAGGADTQYF,TGTGCCAGCAGTTTGGGACTAGCGGGGGGGGCAGATACGCAGTATTTT,TRBJ2-3,TRBD2,.,TRBV27
CATLSWDRENEKLFF,TGTGCCACATTGTCGTGGGACAGGGAGAATGAAAAACTGTTTTTT,TRBJ1-4,TRBD1,once,TRBV28
CASSLVVSTDTQYF,TGTGCCAGCAGTCTAGTAGTTAGCACAGATACGCAGTATTTT,TRBJ2-3,.,.,TRBV7-9
CASSTDPGLAVYNEQFF,TGTGCCAGCAGCACCGACCCGGGACTAGCGGTTTACAATGAGCAGTTCTTC,TRBJ2-1,.,.,TRBV21-1
CASSLTGLDEQFF,TGTGCCAGCAGCTTAACCGGTTTGGATGAGCAGTTCTTC,TRBJ2-1,.,.,TRBV7-3
CASSSPGQSREKLFF,TGTGCCAGCAGCTCGCCGGGACAGTCCCGTGAAAAACTGTTTTTT,TRBJ1-4,TRBD1,.,TRBV5-4
CASSIESSAAGAQYF,TGTGCCAGTAGTATAGAAAGTTCGGCGGCAGGGGCGCAGTATTTT,TRBJ2-3,.,.,TRBV19
CSQGEGTEAFF,TGCAGTCAAGGTGAGGGCACTGAAGCTTTCTTT,TRBJ1-1,.,.,TRBV29-1
CASTLGAGEGHGELFF,TGTGCCAGCACTCTGGGAGCCGGAGAGGGTCACGGGGAGCTGTTTTTT,TRBJ2-2,.,few,TRBV28
CASSSQTGEQYF,TGTGCCAGCAGCTCGCAGACGGGCGAGCAGTACTTC,TRBJ2-7,.,.,TRBV7-3